This passage covers 26 T cell receptor beta chains from one sample sequenced in a study of regulatory T cells in long-lasting Graves disease. The time point was: persistent/refractory GD, antithyroid drugs over 5 years with positive TRAb. The TCR library was prepared using RNA isolated from PBMCs. Both iRepertoire HTBI primers and Arm-PCR of CDR3 regions were used to build the TCR beta libraries. TCRdb ran MiXCR on the multiplex PCR reads and lists one entry per CDR3 protein. In the table there are roughly 450,000 distinct CDR3 sequences, around 20% of which are singletons. Sequencing was performed on peripheral blood mononuclear cells (PBMCs), taken when the disease was refractory, from a patient treated with antithyroid drugs. These receptors were obtained from a female donor with Graves disease.

This clonotype was counted once. The chain links TRBV7-3 to TRBJ2-3, with TRBD1 matching 10 bases. Germline assignment: CDR1 SGHTA and CDR2 FQGTGA. Trimming cost V 5 bases and J 1 base; bases outside gene matches: 9. This CDR3 spans 17 amino acids. DNA for the CDR3: TGTGCCAGCAGCCCCATTTCCGGGACAGGGGGCACAGATACGCAGTATTTT. This translates into CASSPISGTGGTDTQYF.

The V call is TRBV7-2, the J call TRBJ1-2; 7 positions agree with TRBD1. CDR1 SGHTA and CDR2 FQGNSA come from the germline V gene. The CDR3 has 13 residues. V shed 5 bases, J shed 5 bases, and the junction held 5 bases outside the gene matches. CDR3 sequence: CASSPGGVYGYTF. CDR3 sequence (DNA): TGTGCCAGCAGCCCAGGGGGGGTGTATGGCTACACCTTC.

The chain has TRBV5-1 and TRBJ2-7; 11 bases fit TRBD2. This CDR3 region has 14 residues. Trimming took 0 bases from V and 7 from J; bases not matched to a gene: 3. Germline assignment: CDR1 SGHRS and CDR2 YFSETQ. The CDR3 DNA follows: TGCGCCAGCAGCTTGGAACTAGCGGGGGCTGAGCAGTACTTC. Its translation is CASSLELAGAEQYF.

J is TRBJ2-7 and V is TRBV24-1, with D possibly matching TRBD1 (6 bases). The V end was cut by 2 bases, the J end by 3 bases, with 7 bases between. Germline V gene sequence: CDR1 KGHDR, CDR2 SFDVKD. This CDR3 is 13 amino acids long. The CDR3 region has the DNA TGTGCCACCAGTGATTCACAGGGCTACGAGCAGTACTTC. Translation gives CATSDSQGYEQYF.

To note about this clonotype: This may stem from a read error, because a much larger clone lies one nucleotide away. The chain couples TRBV24-1 to TRBJ1-1; D is uncertain. In germline, CDR1 is KGHDR, CDR2 SFDVKD. Trimming took off 1 base at V and 9 bases at J, with 23 bases between the two ends. This CDR3 contains 17 residues. The CDR3 nucleotides read TGTGCCACCAGTGATTTAGGAAGAGGATTACGGAACGCTAAAGCTTTCTTT. Translating it yields CATSDLGRGLRNAKAFF.

A word on this clonotype: A far larger clone is only one base removed, so a read error is likely. This chain links TRBV5-5 with TRBJ1-2, with TRBD1 matching over 7 bases. Germline V gene lookup returns CDR1 SGHKS and CDR2 YYEKEE (reference sequence). The CDR3 is made up of 13 amino acids. CDR3 DNA: TGTGCCAGCAGCTTAACCCAGGGAGGGGGCTGCACCTTC. Amino acid sequence: CASSLTQGGGCTF.

The sample holds a few counts of this clonotype. The gene calls are TRBV27 and TRBJ2-7; 9 bases fit TRBD1. Unmatched junction bases numbered 6, after V lost 3 bases and J lost 0 bases. Germline V gene sequence: CDR1 MNHEY, CDR2 SMNVEV (reference sequence). This CDR3 has 16 amino acids. The DNA of the CDR3 is TGTGCCAGCAGTTTTGTCGGACAGGGGACCTCCTACGAGCAGTACTTC. Amino acid sequence: CASSFVGQGTSYEQYF.

This clonotype was detected many times. The chain has TRBV30 and TRBJ1-1; 7 bases are a match to TRBD1. From germline, CDR1 is GTSNPN and CDR2 SVGIG (reference sequence). Trimming took 6 bases from V and 1 from J; bases not matched to a gene: 2. There are 12 residues in the CDR3. Here the CDR3 reads CACRDRNTEAFF. DNA of the CDR3: TGTGCCTGCCGGGACAGGAACACTGAAGCTTTCTTT.

V is TRBV19 and J is TRBJ1-1; TRBD1 matches 10 bases. The V gene's germline CDR1 is LNHDA and CDR2 SQIVND (reference sequence). V gave up 8 bases and J gave up 7 bases; unmatched junction bases: 4. The CDR3 consists of 12 residues. The CDR3 here is CASRDRGIEAFF. The CDR3 DNA follows: TGTGCCAGTCGGGACAGGGGCATTGAAGCTTTCTTT.

The chain combines TRBV20-1 with TRBJ1-4; TRBD1 is a possible D gene (5 bases). Deletions cut 5 bases from V and 13 bases from J, with 14 bases between. This CDR3 has 11 residues. CDR1 is DFQATT and CDR2 is SNEGSKA in the germline V gene (reference sequence). The DNA of the CDR3 is TGCAGTGCTTACGTTGGGGGGGGACTGTTTTTT. Translation: CSAYVGGGLFF.

This clonotype has only a few counts. The chain is built from TRBV7-9 and TRBJ2-5, with D unresolved. This CDR3 spans 14 amino acids. Germline assignment: CDR1 SEHNR and CDR2 FQNEAQ (reference sequence). Trimming stripped 4 bases from V and 3 bases from J, with 12 bases between. The DNA of the CDR3 is TGTGCCAGCAGCTGGGCCCGGGTTGAAGAGACCCAGTACTTC. Its translation: CASSWARVEETQYF. Variable domain in full (rest from reference TRBV7-9 and TRBJ2-5): DTGVSQNPRHKITKRGQNVTFRCDPISEHNRLYWYRQTLGQGPEFLTYFQNEAQLEKSRLLSDRFSAERPKGSFSTLEIQRTEQGDSAMYLCASSWARVEETQYFGPGTRLLVL.

This clonotype appeared a few times. This sequence joins TRBV27 and TRBJ2-7, with D unresolved. CDR3 length equals 13 residues. Trimming cost V 2 bases and J 5 bases, with 10 bases left between them. The germline CDR1 and CDR2 sequences are MNHEY and SMNVEV (reference sequence). The DNA for the CDR3 is TGTGCCAGCAGTTTAAGGGCCCAGGACGAGCAGTACTTC. This encodes CASSLRAQDEQYF.

This clonotype was detected many times. The V gene is TRBV12-3 or TRBV12-4, the J gene TRBJ1-5; 10 bases match TRBD1. The CDR3 is 14 residues long. With 8 bases clipped from V and 6 bases from J, the junction kept 7 bases outside the gene matches. The DNA of the CDR3 is TGTGCCAGCTCCCCGACAGGGGGCCGTCAGCCCCAGCATTTT. This translates into CASSPTGGRQPQHF.

V usage is TRBV12-3 or TRBV12-4 and J usage is TRBJ2-2; unclear D gene. The V gene lost 5 bases and the J gene lost 4 bases, with 8 bases spanning the gap. The CDR3 extends over 13 amino acids. The CDR3 loop is CASSPLFTGELFF. CDR3 in DNA: TGTGCCAGCAGTCCACTTTTCACCGGGGAGCTGTTTTTT.

This clonotype was picked up a small number of times. The V call is TRBV29-1, the J call TRBJ2-7, with TRBD2 matching over 8 bases. The germline gives CDR1 SQVTM, CDR2 ANQGSEA. The V and J ends lost 6 bases and 6 bases, in that order; junction bases with no gene match: 4. The CDR3 runs 11 residues. The CDR3 bases are TGCAGCGTCCGGGGGGGGGTCGAGCAGTACTTC. Translation: CSVRGGVEQYF.

This chain connects TRBV13 to TRBJ2-1; tentatively, D is TRBD2 (6 bases). This CDR3 contains 13 residues. Trimming stripped 3 bases from V and 4 bases from J, with 7 bases between. Germline V gene sequence: CDR1 PRHDT, CDR2 FYEKMQ (reference sequence). DNA for the CDR3: TGTGCCAGCAGCTTCGGGGGTTACAATGAGCAGTTCTTC. Translated, it gives CASSFGGYNEQFF.

The rearrangement joins TRBV6-1 to TRBJ2-5; TRBD2 matches 8 bases. Germline V gene data show CDR1 as MNHNS and CDR2 as SASEGT. This CDR3 is 13 amino acids long. The junction had 5 bases not matched to a gene; V was cut back by 6 bases and J by 5 bases. CDR3 protein: CASRPAGVETQYF. DNA of the CDR3: TGTGCCAGCAGGCCAGCGGGAGTGGAGACCCAGTACTTC.

The chain recombines TRBV20-1 with TRBJ2-1; TRBD2 matches 11 bases. After removal of 3 bases from V and 2 bases from J, the junction contained 6 bases not matched to a gene. CDR1 is DFQATT and CDR2 is SNEGSKA in the germline V gene (reference sequence). The CDR3 sequence is 16 residues long. The CDR3 loop is CSARGISGRAYNEQFF. CDR3 coding DNA: TGCAGTGCTAGGGGGATTAGCGGGAGGGCCTACAATGAGCAGTTCTTC.

This clonotype was recorded at least ten times. The chain combines TRBV28 with TRBJ2-7; 9 nucleotides match TRBD2. The CDR3 consists of 18 residues. Germline values: CDR1 MDHEN, CDR2 SYDVKM. V dropped 1 base and J dropped 5; count of bases not matched to a gene: 15. Here the CDR3 reads CASSLFSPGLAVRHEQYF. The DNA for the CDR3 is TGTGCCAGCAGTTTATTTTCTCCGGGACTAGCAGTAAGACACGAGCAGTACTTC.

This sequence joins TRBV20-1 and TRBJ1-5, with D perhaps matching TRBD1 (5 bases). In germline, CDR1 is DFQATT, CDR2 SNEGSKA (reference sequence). V was pared by 3 bases and J by 7 bases, with 13 bases between. The CDR3 contains 13 residues. The CDR3 reads CSARYGGRQPQHF. CDR3 bases: TGCAGTGCTAGGTACGGGGGAAGGCAGCCCCAGCATTTT.

The V gene is TRBV7-9, the J gene TRBJ2-1; the D call may be TRBD1 or TRBD2 (5 bases each). The length of the CDR3 is 16 residues. Germline-derived CDR1 and CDR2 are SEHNR and FQNEAQ (reference sequence). The V and J ends lost 5 bases and 6 bases respectively, with 20 bases between them. CDR3 DNA: TGTGCCAGCAGCCGCGCAAACGGGGCTTGGGGCAATGAGCAGTTCTTC. As protein: CASSRANGAWGNEQFF. The full variable domain, in which reference TRBV7-9 and TRBJ2-1 provide the parts outside the CDR3, is DTGVSQNPRHKITKRGQNVTFRCDPISEHNRLYWYRQTLGQGPEFLTYFQNEAQLEKSRLLSDRFSAERPKGSFSTLEIQRTEQGDSAMYLCASSRANGAWGNEQFFGPGTRLTVL.

In its sample, this clonotype was seen many times. This chain connects TRBV12-3 or TRBV12-4 to TRBJ1-5, with TRBD1 matching 8 bases. This CDR3 region has 17 residues. The V and J ends lost 4 bases and 0 bases, in that order; junction bases with no gene match: 8. The CDR3 region has the DNA TGTGCCAGCAGTTGGGACAGGAGGGTCTATAGCAATCAGCCCCAGCATTTT. Amino acids: CASSWDRRVYSNQPQHF.

The chain employs TRBV6-1 and TRBJ2-5; 7 bases are shared with TRBD1. With V trimmed by 8 bases and J by 3 bases, 6 bases remained unmatched. The germline V gene has CDR1 MNHNS and CDR2 SASEGT. The CDR3 is 13 amino acids. The CDR3 nucleotides are TGTGCCAGCCGGGGACAGATCAAAGAGACCCAGTACTTC. Translating gives CASRGQIKETQYF.

In this sample, this clonotype turned up many times. CDR3 nucleotides: TGTGCCAGCAGTTACTCGAACAGGGTTGGTCAGCCCCAGCATTTT. It codes for CASSYSNRVGQPQHF. V gene TRBV6-5 combines with J gene TRBJ1-5; the D gene is possibly TRBD1 (6 bases). This CDR3 has 15 amino acids. V dropped 0 bases and J dropped 6 bases, with 12 bases sitting between them. Germline CDR1 and CDR2: MNHEY and SVGAGI.

Details on this clonotype: A much bigger clone sits one base away, suggesting this may be a read error. Given the absence of the conserved phenylalanine or tryptophan at the CDR3 end, a read error is likely. The chain combines TRBV12-3 or TRBV12-4 with TRBJ1-1; the D is unclear. V was clipped by 5 bases and J by 5 bases, with 12 bases between them. The CDR3 sequence is 13 residues long. CDR3 amino acids: CASSLSRMTEAFS. The CDR3 region has the DNA TGTGCCAGCAGTCTATCAAGGATGACTGAAGCTTTCTCT.

The chain has TRBV28 and TRBJ1-1; 8 bases agree with TRBD1. The V segment lost 6 bases and the J segment 4 bases; nucleotides outside the gene matches: 13. CDR3 length: 16 residues. Germline CDR1 reads MDHEN; CDR2 reads SYDVKM. CDR3 in amino acids: CASSYRDRGWATEAFF. For the CDR3, the DNA is TGTGCCAGCAGCTACCGAGACAGGGGTTGGGCCACTGAAGCTTTCTTT. Based on the CDR3 plus reference TRBV28 and TRBJ1-1, the full variable domain is DVKVTQSSRYLVKRTGEKVFLECVQDMDHENMFWYRQDPGLGLRLIYFSYDVKMKEKGDIPEGYSVSREKKERFSLILESASTNQTSMYLCASSYRDRGWATEAFFGQGTRLTVV.